This T cell receptor beta chain was sequenced in a study of PD-1 blockade in mismatch repair-deficient tumors. As for the study in general: Enrolled about 2013-2016, patients had progressing, pretreated mismatch repair-deficient cancers of approximately 13 types. Overall study results and limits: After pembrolizumab, tumor-resident clones rose rapidly, then generally contracted before radiologic responses.

Sample share makes this clone medium-sized (0.01 to 0.1%). What it binds is not known. V was pared by 3 bases and J by 0 bases, with 4 bases of the junction left unmatched. Germline CDR1 SGHRS, CDR2 YFSETQ. CDR3 length: 17 residues. A few pembrolizumab responders had their TCRs sequenced. The table came from immunoSEQ multiplex PCR; TCRdb's copy has only in-frame clones and leaves some out. The table shows approximately 120,000 clones, with 70% to 90% occurring only once. This material consisted of peripheral blood, taken 44 weeks after starting pembrolizumab. J is TRBJ2-3 and V is TRBV5-1; 13 nucleotides align to TRBD2. This TCR was sampled from an adult with mismatch repair-deficient cancer. The CDR3 DNA follows: TGCGCCAGCAGCTGGGGGACTAGCGGGACTAGCACAGATACGCAGTATTTT. It is translated as CASSWGTSGTSTDTQYF.